Sequencing of this TCR beta chain was carried out in a study of CD8 T cells in Susac syndrome. Germline V gene lookup returns CDR1 MNHEY and CDR2 SMNVEV (reference sequence). The V end was cut by 2 bases, the J end by 2 bases, with 7 bases between. This CDR3 is 15 amino acids long. Study results and limitations: Individuals included in the TCR sequencing and HLA analysis were acknowledged by the study to be relatively few in number.

On this clonotype itself: Its cognate antigen is unknown.

Reverse transcription of about 0.5 to 1 ug RNA was carried out with random hexamers. Multiplex immunoSEQ PCR targeted 54 Vbeta and 13 Jbeta TCR beta segments. TCRdb re-derived calls from the immunoSEQ multiplex PCR reads in MiXCR, one entry per CDR3 protein. The table lists some 100,000 distinct CDR3 sequences, about nine tenths of them singletons. Purification of the CD8+ and CD4+ T cells relied on negative isolation, and TEMRA cells underwent FACS enrichment. This TCR was recovered from a human donor in good health. Source material: CD4+ T cells from PBMCs. The gene calls are TRBV27 and TRBJ2-6; D is undetermined. CDR3 in DNA: TGTGCCAGCAGTTTAGTAAGGGCTGGGGCCAACGTCCTGACTTTC. Protein sequence: CASSLVRAGANVLTF.